Detailed here is one TCR beta chain. What it binds is unknown. Likely a read error: the CDR3 ends without its conserved phenylalanine or tryptophan. The memory fraction was CD4+CD45RO+CD25- cells. CDR1 is SGHRS and CDR2 is YFSETQ in the germline V gene. This CDR3 spans 15 amino acids. After removal of 4 bases from V and 1 base from J, the junction contained 4 bases not matched to a gene. Study-wide points: Whole repertoires were not studied in the larger cohort, only one V-J beta rearrangement.

Full-length variable regions came from constant-region reverse primers plus semi-nested Nested Universal Primer A PCR. TCRdb reanalysed the 5' RACE reads using MiXCR and keeps one entry per CDR3 protein. The table has 8,000 or so distinct CDR3 sequences, 36% seen once. The sample was tumor-infiltrating memory CD4+ T cells sorted from the breast tumor. Subset specified: memory CD4+ T cells, CD4+CD45RO+CD25-. The V call is TRBV5-1, the J call TRBJ1-1; the match to TRBD1 covers 10 bases. The TCR comes from a female donor with breast cancer. CDR3 coding DNA: TGCGCCAGCAGCCCGGACAGGGGGGGGAACACTGAAGCTTTCCTT. Translating gives CASSPDRGGNTEAFL.